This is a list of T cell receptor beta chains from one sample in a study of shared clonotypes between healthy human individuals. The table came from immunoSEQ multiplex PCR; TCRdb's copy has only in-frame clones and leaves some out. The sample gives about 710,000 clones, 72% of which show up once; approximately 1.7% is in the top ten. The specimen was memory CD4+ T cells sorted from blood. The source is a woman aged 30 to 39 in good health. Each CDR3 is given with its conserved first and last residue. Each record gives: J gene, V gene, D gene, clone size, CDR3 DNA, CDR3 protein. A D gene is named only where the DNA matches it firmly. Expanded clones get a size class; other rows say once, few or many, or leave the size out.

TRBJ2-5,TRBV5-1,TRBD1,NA,TGCGCCAGCAGCACCCGGACAGGGAAAGAGACCCAGTACTTC,CASSTRTGKETQYF
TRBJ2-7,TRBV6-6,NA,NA,TGTGCCAGCAGGGGGGGCAACCGCTACGAGCAGTACTTC,CASRGGNRYEQYF
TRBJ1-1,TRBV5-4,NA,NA,TGTGCCAGCAGCCAACCTTCGACCACTGAAGCTTTCTTT,CASSQPSTTEAFF
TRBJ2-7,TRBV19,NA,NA,TGTGCCAGTAGTACCCCTGACAGGTACGAGCAGTACTTC,CASSTPDRYEQYF
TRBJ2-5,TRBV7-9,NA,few,TGTGCCAGCAGCTTAAGTCAAACAGGGTCACGGATAGAGACCCAGTACTTC,CASSLSQTGSRIETQYF
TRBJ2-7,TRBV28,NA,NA,TGTGCCAGCAGTTTAGGACCCTCGCGGGGCGAGCAGTACTTC,CASSLGPSRGEQYF
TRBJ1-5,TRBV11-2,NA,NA,TGTGCCAGCAGCTTTGGAGGGCAGAATCAGCCCCAGCATTTT,CASSFGGQNQPQHF
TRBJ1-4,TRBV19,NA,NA,TGTGCCAGCCGGGACCCATTTGTTACTAATGAAAAACTGTTTTTT,CASRDPFVTNEKLFF
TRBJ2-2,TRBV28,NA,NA,TGTGCCAGCAGACCTTGGGGGCGGGAGAGGACCGGGGAGCTGTTTTTT,CASRPWGRERTGELFF
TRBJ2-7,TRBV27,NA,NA,TGTGCCAGCAGCAGTATCATGGCGGGCCTCAGCTACGAGCAGTACTTC,CASSSIMAGLSYEQYF
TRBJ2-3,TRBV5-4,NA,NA,TGTGCCAGCAGCTTGGCAGGGCCCGGCACAGATACGCAGTATTTT,CASSLAGPGTDTQYF
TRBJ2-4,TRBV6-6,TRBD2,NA,TGTGCCAGCAGTCCTAGCGGGACGGCCAAAAACATTCAGTACTTC,CASSPSGTAKNIQYF
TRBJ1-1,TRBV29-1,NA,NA,TGCAGCGTAGCCCCTAACATGAACACTGAAGCTTTCTTT,CSVAPNMNTEAFF
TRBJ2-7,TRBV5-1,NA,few,TGCGCCAGCAGCTTGAGTCACGGGTACGAGCAGTACTTC,CASSLSHGYEQYF
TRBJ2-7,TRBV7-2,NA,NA,TGTGCCAGCAGCTTAGTCTGGGGTAGCTCCTACGAGCAGTACTTC,CASSLVWGSSYEQYF
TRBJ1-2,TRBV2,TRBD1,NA,TGTGCCACCAAGAACCAGGGGGCAAAAGGCTACACCTTC,CATKNQGAKGYTF